This TCR beta chain was retrieved from a study of PD-L1 blockade in urothelial cancer (dated by TCRdb to about 2017). The study in broad terms: All patients started therapy around 2014 and received atezolizumab 1,200 mg intravenously every 3 weeks. About 90% of the roughly 29 patients were males with bladder-origin urothelial cancer, and about two thirds of the roughly 30 reported a prior smoking history. Patients had an ECOG performance status of 0 or 1 and had received between 0 and 3 prior chemotherapy regimens. Blood samples were analyzed at two time points: 3 weeks after treatment start (second dose) and 6 weeks after treatment start. Blood samples gave median yields of about 140,000 T cells and some 84,000 unique TCRs, along with a median clonality of 0.080. The study, an exploratory multi-omic analysis, examined somatic, immune and clinical correlates of response to PD-L1 blockade with atezolizumab in urothelial cancer. Pretreatment tumor samples and matched peripheral blood, collected serially before and after atezolizumab treatment, underwent TCR sequencing. Durable clinical benefit was defined as progression-free survival longer than 6 months, and TCR features were also tested against progression-free and overall survival. Whole exome sequencing and RNA sequencing of pretreatment tumors were performed alongside TCR sequencing in the same patients. Durable clinical benefit was achieved by nine patients and was not achieved by 20 patients. Some 30 patients had pretreatment blood TCR-seq, about 25 had at least one posttreatment blood collection, and about 25 had tumor TCR-seq. Results and caveats for the whole study, not just this receptor: Because of the small sample size (n ≈ 29) and the many exploratory analyses performed, the results are intended to be regarded as hypothesis-generating. Greater expansion of tumor-associated TCR clones in peripheral blood 3 weeks after the start of treatment was observed in patients with durable benefit (n of about 22, p = 0.022). Improved progression-free and overall survival was associated with having pretreatment peripheral blood TCR clonality below the median.

As concerns this clone: No cognate antigen has been identified for it. No quality values exist for individual bases; no much larger clone is one base distant.

To estimate absolute template abundance from read counts, synthetic TCR analog templates were spiked into each PCR. TCRbeta CDR3 regions were amplified from genomic DNA with bias-controlled V and J gene primers using the immunoSEQ assay. Sequencing of rearranged TCRbeta segments was performed at approximately 20X coverage. The original pipeline was this. Sequencing errors were corrected by clustering and CDR3s were annotated against IMGT to assign V, D and J genes. Only productive TCRbeta rearrangements were used in downstream analyses, excluding out-of-frame or stop-codon sequences. Clonality was calculated as one minus the Shannon entropy normalized by the log of the number of unique productive sequences. Fisher's exact test with Benjamini-Hochberg correction, using a cutoff of adjusted p below 0.01, was how clones that differed between time points or between blood and tumor were identified. The table comes from immuneACCESS by way of TCRdb, which keeps in-frame sequences with V and J called. Part of the clones is missing from these tables; in studies checked, under half for an unresolved V gene and the rest for unknown reasons. V and J calls and clone size follow that table, whereas D and trimming were derived from the DNA. In all, the sample holds around 69,000 clones, and about 91% of those were seen once. The ten top clones hold approximately 0.89% of the sample.

The V and J ends are trimmed by 4 bases and 0 bases, leaving 14 bases between them. The cysteine opens and the phenylalanine closes a CDR3 of 16 amino acids. Only the CDR3 DNA is retained, 48 bases long and in frame from the first base. The germline V gene provides CDR1 KGHSH and CDR2 LQKENI. The time point label for this specimen denotes: peripheral blood 6 weeks after treatment start. The cohort comprised about 30 patients with locally advanced or metastatic urothelial carcinoma treated at Memorial Sloan Kettering on a trial protocol. Peripheral blood mononuclear cells were collected pretreatment and during treatment, with between 1 and 8 total time points obtained per patient. The Qiagen DNeasy Blood extraction kit was used to purify genomic DNA from total PBMCs and tumor samples. Collected pretreatment and during treatment, PBMCs were isolated and stored as previously described.

The source was PBMCs, collected around atezolizumab (anti-PD-L1) treatment. The chain is assembled from TRBV18 and TRBJ2-3, with the D segment identity uncertain. The clonotype comes from a woman aged 80 or over with urothelial cancer. This receptor carries the CDR3 CASSRTQITSTDTQYF. The base sequence is TGTGCCAGCTCACGTACACAGATAACTAGCACAGATACGCAGTATTTT.